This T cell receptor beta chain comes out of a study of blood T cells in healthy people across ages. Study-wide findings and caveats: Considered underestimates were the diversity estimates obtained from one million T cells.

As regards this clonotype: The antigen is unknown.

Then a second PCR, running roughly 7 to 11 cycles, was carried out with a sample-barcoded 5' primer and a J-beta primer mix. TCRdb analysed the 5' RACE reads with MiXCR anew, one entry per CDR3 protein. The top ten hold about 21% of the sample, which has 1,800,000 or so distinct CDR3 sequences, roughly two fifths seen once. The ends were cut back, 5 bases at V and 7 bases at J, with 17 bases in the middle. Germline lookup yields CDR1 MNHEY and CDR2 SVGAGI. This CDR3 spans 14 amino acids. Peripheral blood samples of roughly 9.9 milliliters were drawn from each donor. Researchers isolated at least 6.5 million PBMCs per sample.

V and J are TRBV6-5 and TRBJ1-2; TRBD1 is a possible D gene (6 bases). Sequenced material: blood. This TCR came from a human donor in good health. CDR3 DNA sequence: TGTGCCAGCAGTCGAGACAGGCTGAGTGCTGGCTACACCTTC. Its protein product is CASSRDRLSAGYTF.